A selection of T cell receptor beta chains follows, all from one sample in a study of CD8+ T cells in alopecia areata. The repertoire was sequenced with immunoSEQ multiplex PCR; TCRdb's copy has only in-frame clones and lacks some. The data contain about 190,000 clones, around three fifths of them singletons. The sequences come from CD4+ T cells sorted from blood, collected at week 24, from a patient treated with tofacitinib. All receptors come from a human donor with alopecia areata. The CDR3 runs from the conserved cysteine through the conserved F or W. A D gene is named only where the DNA matches it firmly. The listing skips clone size in some rows; elsewhere it reads once, few, many or a size class.

d_call	clone_size	v_call	j_call	cdr3_aa	cdr3_nt
TRBD1	few	TRBV30	TRBJ2-7	CAWSGPPTGVEQYF	TGTGCCTGGAGTGGCCCACCAACAGGGGTCGAGCAGTACTTC
-	-	TRBV29-1	TRBJ2-5	CSVEARIRETQYF	TGCAGCGTTGAAGCCAGGATCAGGGAGACCCAGTACTTC
-	-	TRBV6-6	TRBJ1-2	CASSGIYGYTF	TGTGCCAGCAGTGGAATCTATGGCTACACCTTC
-	-	TRBV6-5	TRBJ1-1	CAGRTGALNTEAFF	TGTGCCGGGAGGACCGGGGCCTTGAACACTGAAGCTTTCTTT
TRBD1	-	TRBV30	TRBJ2-5	CAWSYGQVAQETQYF	TGTGCCTGGAGTTACGGACAGGTGGCTCAAGAGACCCAGTACTTC
-	-	TRBV6-6	TRBJ2-1	CASHPGWGDLYNEQFF	TGTGCCAGCCATCCGGGGTGGGGGGACCTCTACAATGAGCAGTTCTTC
-	-	TRBV7-2	TRBJ2-2	CASSSGLELFF	TGTGCCAGCAGCTCCGGCTTGGAGCTGTTTTTT
TRBD2	few	TRBV7-2	TRBJ2-5	CASSITGLVGETQYF	TGTGCCAGCAGCATCACGGGACTAGTTGGAGAGACCCAGTACTTC
TRBD2	-	TRBV29-1	TRBJ2-1	CSASGTSGGAPYNEQFF	TGCAGCGCCTCCGGGACTAGCGGGGGAGCGCCCTACAATGAGCAGTTCTTC
-	-	TRBV6-1	TRBJ2-3	CATTRGPDTQYF	TGTGCCACCACCCGGGGGCCAGATACGCAGTATTTT
-	-	TRBV23-1	TRBJ1-1	CASSRRTAKNTEAFF	TGCGCCAGCAGTCGAAGGACAGCTAAGAACACTGAAGCTTTCTTT
-	-	TRBV29-1	TRBJ2-1	CSVEPAEFF	TGCAGCGTTGAGCCGGCAGAGTTCTTC
-	-	TRBV29-1	TRBJ1-2	CSDWDPNYGYTF	TGCAGCGATTGGGACCCAAACTATGGCTACACCTTC
-	-	TRBV20-1	TRBJ2-5	CSALEETQYF	TGCAGTGCTCTGGAAGAGACCCAGTACTTC
TRBD2	-	TRBV29-1	TRBJ2-3	CSVNRLASEDTQYF	TGCAGCGTTAATCGACTAGCGTCCGAAGATACGCAGTATTTT
-	-	TRBV2	TRBJ1-1	CASKSRGPEAFF	TGTGCCAGCAAGTCAAGGGGACCTGAAGCTTTCTTT
-	few	TRBV7-2	TRBJ1-2	CASSLVRGPYGYTF	TGTGCCAGCAGCTTAGTCAGGGGCCCCTATGGCTACACCTTC
-	-	TRBV30	TRBJ2-4	CAWSPPKSQGFGRVIKNIQYF	TGTGCCTGGAGTCCCCCCAAAAGCCAAGGCTTTGGCAGGGTGATAAAAAACATTCAGTACTTC
-	-	TRBV5-1	TRBJ2-7	CASSAGQLLYEQYF	TGCGCCAGCAGCGCGGGACAGTTACTCTACGAGCAGTACTTC
-	-	TRBV7-9	TRBJ2-4	CASSLVGSLAVNF	TGTGCCAGCAGCTTAGTAGGATCATTGGCGGTGAACTTC
-	-	TRBV29-1	TRBJ2-2	CSALPQGGAGELFF	TGCAGCGCCTTACCCCAGGGGGGAGCTGGGGAGCTGTTTTTT
-	-	TRBV30	TRBJ1-2	CAWGREGIYGYTF	TGTGCCTGGGGGCGAGAAGGGATCTATGGCTACACCTTC
-	-	TRBV19	TRBJ1-5	CASSQQGNQPQHF	TGTGCCAGTAGCCAACAGGGCAATCAGCCCCAGCATTTT
TRBD1	-	TRBV4-1	TRBJ1-2	CASSPTGIYGYTF	TGCGCCAGCAGCCCGACAGGGATATATGGCTACACCTTC
TRBD1	once	TRBV2	TRBJ2-7	CASSRQGQGFGEQYF	TGTGCCAGCAGTCGCCAAGGACAGGGCTTCGGCGAGCAGTACTTC
-	-	TRBV9	TRBJ1-2	CASSVAPDGTAYGYTF	TGTGCCAGCAGCGTAGCCCCCGACGGGACGGCCTATGGCTACACCTTC
TRBD1	-	TRBV30	TRBJ1-1	CAWRTGSPGGF	TGTGCCTGGAGGACAGGGAGCCCCGGGGGCTTT
-	-	TRBV29-1	TRBJ1-1	CSVSTLLNTEAFF	TGCAGCGTTTCCACACTGCTGAACACTGAAGCTTTCTTT
-	-	TRBV18	TRBJ2-2	CASSPRAGNTGELFF	TGTGCCAGCTCACCACGTGCAGGGAACACCGGGGAGCTGTTTTTT
-	-	TRBV11-3	TRBJ1-2	CASSLVGASNYGYTF	TGTGCCAGCAGCTTGGTTGGTGCCTCTAACTATGGCTACACCTTC
-	-	TRBV4-3	TRBJ2-2	CASSQDGGELFF	TGCGCCAGCAGCCAAGACGGCGGGGAGCTGTTTTTT
TRBD2	few	TRBV4-2	TRBJ2-7	CASSQGERGAYEQYF	TGTGCCAGCAGCCAAGGAGAGCGGGGGGCCTACGAGCAGTACTTC
-	-	TRBV4-3	TRBJ1-2	CASSQDVGSYGYTF	TGCGCCAGCAGCCAAGATGTAGGGAGCTATGGCTACACCTTC
-	-	TRBV4-3	TRBJ1-6	CASSQKTDNSPLHF	TGCGCCAGCAGCCAAAAAACAGATAATTCACCCCTCCACTTT
-	-	TRBV30	TRBJ1-2	CAWSVRRDPITYTF	TGTGCCTGGAGTGTCCGCCGGGACCCAATAACTTACACCTTC
TRBD1	-	TRBV29-1	TRBJ2-1	CSVGGFGDRGINEQFF	TGCAGCGTTGGAGGTTTCGGGGACAGGGGAATCAATGAGCAGTTCTTC
TRBD2	-	TRBV5-5	TRBJ2-5	CASSNGLAGGQETQYF	TGTGCCAGCTCTAACGGACTAGCCGGGGGCCAAGAGACCCAGTACTTC
TRBD2	-	TRBV28	TRBJ2-7	CASSWRGSSYEQYF	TGTGCCAGCAGTTGGCGGGGGAGCTCCTACGAGCAGTACTTC
-	-	TRBV29-1	TRBJ2-7	CSVEAPGSPDGEQYF	TGCAGCGTTGAAGCTCCCGGGTCCCCGGATGGCGAGCAGTACTTC
TRBD2	-	TRBV29-1	TRBJ2-7	CSAVGTSGGAYEQYF	TGCAGCGCCGTGGGGACTAGCGGGGGAGCCTACGAGCAGTACTTC
TRBD1	few	TRBV19	TRBJ1-1	CASSSQTGMNTEAFF	TGTGCCAGTAGTTCCCAGACAGGGATGAACACTGAAGCTTTCTTT
-	once	TRBV7-2	TRBJ2-3	CASRTAPERVTDTQYF	TGTGCCAGCAGAACGGCGCCCGAGCGGGTGACAGATACGCAGTATTTT
-	-	TRBV27	TRBJ2-1	CASSLWEGGHASDNEQFF	TGTGCCAGCAGTTTATGGGAGGGGGGACACGCGTCCGACAATGAGCAGTTCTTC
-	-	TRBV25-1	TRBJ1-1	CASSDWGAVRAFF	TGTGCCAGCAGTGATTGGGGGGCGGTTCGAGCTTTCTTT
-	-	TRBV7-2	TRBJ2-3	CASSSTASTDTQYF	TGTGCCAGCAGCTCTACTGCTAGCACAGATACGCAGTATTTT
-	-	TRBV7-8	TRBJ1-2	CASSLSENYGYTF	TGTGCCAGCAGCTTGTCGGAGAACTATGGCTACACCTTC
-	-	TRBV5-6	TRBJ1-1	CASSFRRSMNTEAFF	TGTGCCAGCAGCTTTAGAAGGAGCATGAACACTGAAGCTTTCTTT
-	-	TRBV2	TRBJ1-2	CASSELSGAAGYTF	TGTGCCAGCAGTGAATTGTCAGGGGCAGCTGGCTACACCTTC
-	-	TRBV7-2	TRBJ2-5	CASSFRLSQETQYF	TGTGCCAGCAGCTTCCGACTCTCTCAGGAGACCCAGTACTTC
-	-	TRBV30	TRBJ1-2	CAWSRDYGYTF	TGTGCCTGGAGTAGAGACTATGGCTACACCTTC
-	-	TRBV4-1	TRBJ1-6	CASRHGASNSPLHF	TGCGCCAGCAGGCATGGGGCCTCCAATTCACCCCTCCACTTT
-	once	TRBV4-2	TRBJ2-2	CASSQDFGGDGELFF	TGTGCCAGCAGCCAAGATTTTGGGGGCGACGGGGAGCTGTTTTTT
-	-	TRBV4-3	TRBJ2-2	CASSQDPGPGTGELFF	TGCGCCAGCAGCCAAGATCCGGGGCCGGGCACCGGGGAGCTGTTTTTT
-	-	TRBV6-5	TRBJ1-1	CASRMRPGNTEAFF	TGTGCCAGCAGAATGCGACCAGGCAACACTGAAGCTTTCTTT
-	-	TRBV19	TRBJ2-5	CASSTVSPGRGETQYF	TGTGCCAGTAGTACCGTCTCGCCGGGGCGCGGAGAGACCCAGTACTTC
TRBD2	-	TRBV30	TRBJ2-1	CAWSVGTSGYNEQFF	TGTGCCTGGAGTGTAGGGACTAGCGGGTACAATGAGCAGTTCTTC
TRBD2	-	TRBV14	TRBJ2-7	CASSQGGRPLEQYF	TGTGCCAGCAGCCAAGGCGGGAGGCCCCTCGAGCAGTACTTC
-	few	TRBV7-7	TRBJ1-4	CASSPSPGEKLFF	TGTGCCAGCAGCCCTAGCCCGGGAGAAAAACTGTTTTTT
TRBD1	few	TRBV19	TRBJ1-2	CASSQRQGANYGYTF	TGTGCCAGTAGTCAGCGACAGGGAGCTAACTATGGCTACACCTTC